This T cell receptor beta chain was identified in a study of post-analysis software for immune sequencing data. Study details: The disease courses spanned relapsing-remitting, secondary progressive and progressive-relapsing forms of multiple sclerosis. Whole-study results and caveats: Samples from one preparation batch, clustered by F measure, grouped strongly together. About five TRBV segments were more frequent in patients than controls; TRBV5-6, TRBV5-1 and TRBV20-1 belonged to this group. Multiple sclerosis patients had significantly lower normalized Chao1 diversity than controls.

Germline lookup yields CDR1 SGHVS and CDR2 FNYEAQ. The CDR3 loop spans 14 amino acids. The V end lost 3 bases, the J end lost 7 bases, and 16 bases lay between the germline ends. By share, this clonotype counts as medium-sized (0.01 to 0.1%). Its antigen is undetermined. The authors incorporated unique molecular identifiers into the TCR beta cDNA libraries. Some 500,000 cDNA molecules were recovered from an input of 1 to 10 million T cells. One entry per CDR3 protein results from TCRdb running MiXCR on the PCR reads. The profile shows about 430,000 distinct CDR3 sequences, 39% of them singletons. This clonotype was sampled from a girl aged 2 to 10 with multiple sclerosis. The sample comprised blood. J is TRBJ2-7 and V is TRBV7-6; D gene uncertain. CDR3 region: CASSLDGYLLEQYF. DNA for the CDR3: TGTGCCAGCAGCTTGGATGGATACCTTTTAGAGCAGTACTTC.